Listed below are T cell receptor beta chains from one sample, sequenced in a study of a mutant IDH1 vaccine in newly diagnosed glioma. Only in-frame clones appear in the TCRdb table, and some are missing; sequencing was by immunoSEQ multiplex PCR. The profile shows almost 95,000 clones, nearly 90% of them singletons. Their antigens are not known. The sample here was PBMCs, taken from a glioma patient whose treatment included an IDH1 peptide vaccine. These receptors were obtained from a woman aged 45-65 years with glioma. CDR3s include the opening cysteine and the closing phenylalanine or tryptophan. The order of the fields is J gene, V gene, D gene, clone size, CDR3 DNA, CDR3 protein. D genes are given only for firm matches. A clone size is listed for some rows: how often the clone was seen (once, few, many), or a class if it is expanded.

j_call: TRBJ1-1
v_call: TRBV14
d_call: .
clone_size: .
cdr3_nt: TGTGCCAGCAGCCAAGGCTGGGCCAGTGAAGCTTTCTTT
cdr3_aa: CASSQGWASEAFF

j_call: TRBJ2-7
v_call: TRBV6-5
d_call: TRBD2
clone_size: once
cdr3_nt: TGTGCCAGCAGTTACGGGCTAGCGGGATACGAGCAGTACTTC
cdr3_aa: CASSYGLAGYEQYF

j_call: TRBJ2-7
v_call: TRBV6-5
d_call: .
clone_size: .
cdr3_nt: TGTGCCAGCAGTGTCCGCCGGACAGCCTACGAGCAGTACTTC
cdr3_aa: CASSVRRTAYEQYF

j_call: TRBJ1-2
v_call: TRBV9
d_call: .
clone_size: .
cdr3_nt: TGTGCCAGCAGCCCCCAGAGTTCGGACGGGAGTCACTTC
cdr3_aa: CASSPQSSDGSHF

j_call: TRBJ2-7
v_call: TRBV12-5
d_call: TRBD1
clone_size: .
cdr3_nt: TGTGCTAGCCGGGACAGCTACTACGAGCAGTACTTC
cdr3_aa: CASRDSYYEQYF

j_call: TRBJ2-1
v_call: TRBV7-9
d_call: .
clone_size: .
cdr3_nt: TGTGCCAGCAGCTTGGGGCACAATGAGCAGTTCTTC
cdr3_aa: CASSLGHNEQFF

j_call: TRBJ1-2
v_call: TRBV9
d_call: TRBD1
clone_size: once
cdr3_nt: TGTGCCAGCAGCCCCTGGACAGGGGCACCTAACTATGGCTACACCTTC
cdr3_aa: CASSPWTGAPNYGYTF

j_call: TRBJ2-7
v_call: TRBV20-1
d_call: .
clone_size: .
cdr3_nt: TGCAGTGCCGAGGACAGCTACGAGCAGTACTTC
cdr3_aa: CSAEDSYEQYF

j_call: TRBJ2-3
v_call: TRBV5-4
d_call: TRBD2
clone_size: .
cdr3_nt: TGTGCCAGCCGACGGAGCAGCGGGAGAGGAACAGATACGCAGTATTTT
cdr3_aa: CASRRSSGRGTDTQYF

j_call: TRBJ2-5
v_call: TRBV9
d_call: TRBD1
clone_size: .
cdr3_nt: TGTGCCAGCAGCCTCGACAGGGGTGGTAGAGAGACCCAGTACTTC
cdr3_aa: CASSLDRGGRETQYF

j_call: TRBJ2-1
v_call: TRBV9
d_call: .
clone_size: once
cdr3_nt: TGTGCCAGCAGCGTACTCGGTGGGAGGAATGAGCAGTTCTTC
cdr3_aa: CASSVLGGRNEQFF

j_call: TRBJ2-3
v_call: TRBV5-1
d_call: TRBD2
clone_size: .
cdr3_nt: TGCGCCAGCAGCTTGGCGAGGGCTAGCGGGGGCACAGATACGCAGTATTTT
cdr3_aa: CASSLARASGGTDTQYF

j_call: TRBJ2-3
v_call: TRBV5-1
d_call: .
clone_size: .
cdr3_nt: TGCGCCAGCAGCTTGGCCTCAGGTGGTAAGAAAGATACGCAGTATTTT
cdr3_aa: CASSLASGGKKDTQYF

j_call: TRBJ2-7
v_call: TRBV27
d_call: .
clone_size: .
cdr3_nt: TGTGCCAGCAGTTTATCGCCCGGGGGATCCCCCTACGAGCAGTACTTC
cdr3_aa: CASSLSPGGSPYEQYF

j_call: TRBJ1-1
v_call: TRBV10-3
d_call: .
clone_size: .
cdr3_nt: TGTGCCATCAGTGAAGGGGCATACACTGAAGCTTTCTTT
cdr3_aa: CAISEGAYTEAFF

j_call: TRBJ2-7
v_call: TRBV7-6
d_call: .
clone_size: .
cdr3_nt: TGTGCCAGCAGGGACGGCTACGAGCAGTACTTC
cdr3_aa: CASRDGYEQYF

j_call: TRBJ2-3
v_call: TRBV19
d_call: .
clone_size: .
cdr3_nt: TGTGCCAGTAGTATAGTCTGGCTGGATACGCAGTATTTT
cdr3_aa: CASSIVWLDTQYF

j_call: TRBJ1-1
v_call: TRBV5-1
d_call: .
clone_size: .
cdr3_nt: TGCGCCAGCAGGTCCCAGGTGAACACTGAAGCTTTCTTT
cdr3_aa: CASRSQVNTEAFF

j_call: TRBJ2-7
v_call: TRBV7-9
d_call: TRBD2
clone_size: .
cdr3_nt: TGTGCCAGCAGCCCTAGCGGGAGCCTCTCCTACGAGCAGTACTTC
cdr3_aa: CASSPSGSLSYEQYF

j_call: TRBJ2-2
v_call: TRBV7-3
d_call: TRBD2
clone_size: .
cdr3_nt: TGTGCCAGCAGCCCGACTAGCGGAGGCACCGGGGAGCTGTTTTTT
cdr3_aa: CASSPTSGGTGELFF

j_call: TRBJ2-1
v_call: TRBV27
d_call: .
clone_size: .
cdr3_nt: TGTGCCAGCGGATTGGGTTTCTACAATGAGCAGTTCTTC
cdr3_aa: CASGLGFYNEQFF

j_call: TRBJ2-7
v_call: TRBV5-1
d_call: .
clone_size: .
cdr3_nt: TGCGCCAGCAGCTCGGGACTGAGCTCCTACGAGCAGTACTTC
cdr3_aa: CASSSGLSSYEQYF

j_call: TRBJ2-5
v_call: TRBV7-9
d_call: .
clone_size: .
cdr3_nt: TGTGCCAGCAGCGACCACCAAGAGACCCAGTACTTC
cdr3_aa: CASSDHQETQYF

j_call: TRBJ1-4
v_call: TRBV27
d_call: .
clone_size: .
cdr3_nt: TGTGCCAGCAGTTCAGATTGGGGGCGAGCTAATGAAAAACTGTTTTTT
cdr3_aa: CASSSDWGRANEKLFF

j_call: TRBJ1-5
v_call: TRBV2
d_call: .
clone_size: once
cdr3_nt: TGTGCCAGCAGTGATAAACAGCCCGAATATAGCAATCAGCCCCAGCATTTT
cdr3_aa: CASSDKQPEYSNQPQHF

j_call: TRBJ1-1
v_call: TRBV6-5
d_call: TRBD1
clone_size: .
cdr3_nt: TGTGCCAGCTCCCCTGGACAGGGCGGCACTGAAGCTTTCTTT
cdr3_aa: CASSPGQGGTEAFF

j_call: TRBJ1-6
v_call: TRBV30
d_call: .
clone_size: .
cdr3_nt: TGTGCCTGGATAGGGCAGGGTAATTCACCCCTCCACTTT
cdr3_aa: CAWIGQGNSPLHF

j_call: TRBJ2-1
v_call: TRBV14
d_call: .
clone_size: .
cdr3_nt: TGTGCCAGCAGTCAAACTCGAGCCTTCTCTTTATACTCCTACAATGAGCAGTTCTTC
cdr3_aa: CASSQTRAFSLYSYNEQFF

j_call: TRBJ1-2
v_call: TRBV7-9
d_call: .
clone_size: .
cdr3_nt: TGTGCCAGCAGCGTGGTGTCCGGACGTGGCTACACCTTC
cdr3_aa: CASSVVSGRGYTF

j_call: TRBJ2-1
v_call: TRBV5-1
d_call: .
clone_size: .
cdr3_nt: TGCGCCAACAGCCCCTCCCTTGGCGCGGCAGGTGAGCAGTTCTTC
cdr3_aa: CANSPSLGAAGEQFF

j_call: TRBJ1-4
v_call: TRBV7-9
d_call: .
clone_size: .
cdr3_nt: TGTGCCAGCAGCTCCCCACGGGAAAAACTGTTTTTT
cdr3_aa: CASSSPREKLFF

j_call: TRBJ1-1
v_call: TRBV27
d_call: .
clone_size: .
cdr3_nt: TGTGCCAGCAGCAGGACCATGAACACTGAAGCTTTCTTT
cdr3_aa: CASSRTMNTEAFF

j_call: TRBJ1-4
v_call: TRBV4-2
d_call: .
clone_size: .
cdr3_nt: TGTGCCAGCAGCCAAGGGACATTTGAAAAACTGTTTTTT
cdr3_aa: CASSQGTFEKLFF

j_call: TRBJ1-5
v_call: TRBV6-5
d_call: .
clone_size: .
cdr3_nt: TGTGCCAGCAGTTACTCGATTCGGCAGCCCCAGCATTTT
cdr3_aa: CASSYSIRQPQHF

j_call: TRBJ2-7
v_call: TRBV5-1
d_call: TRBD1
clone_size: .
cdr3_nt: TGTGCCAGCAGCTTACCCGGGACAGGGTCTGCCGAGCAGTACTTC
cdr3_aa: CASSLPGTGSAEQYF

j_call: TRBJ2-7
v_call: TRBV6-6
d_call: TRBD2
clone_size: .
cdr3_nt: TGTGCCAGCAGACCCCCCCTAGCGGGATCTTACGAGCAGTACTTC
cdr3_aa: CASRPPLAGSYEQYF

j_call: TRBJ2-7
v_call: TRBV6-6
d_call: .
clone_size: .
cdr3_nt: TGTGCCAGCAGTTACGACCCCCTGCTCGAGCAGTACTTC
cdr3_aa: CASSYDPLLEQYF

j_call: TRBJ1-1
v_call: TRBV7-2
d_call: .
clone_size: .
cdr3_nt: TGTGCCAGCAGCCCCGCGGGGCGAGGGGGGAACACTGAAGCTTTCTTT
cdr3_aa: CASSPAGRGGNTEAFF

j_call: TRBJ2-1
v_call: TRBV30
d_call: TRBD1
clone_size: once
cdr3_nt: TGTGCCTGGAGCCCGGACAGGGAAATGTACAATGAGCAGTTCTTC
cdr3_aa: CAWSPDREMYNEQFF

j_call: TRBJ2-2
v_call: TRBV28
d_call: .
clone_size: .
cdr3_nt: TGTGCCAGCAGTTTATGGGCCGGGGAGCTGTTTTTT
cdr3_aa: CASSLWAGELFF

j_call: TRBJ1-6
v_call: TRBV7-8
d_call: TRBD1
clone_size: once
cdr3_nt: TGTGCCAGCAGCCCGGGACAGACCAATTCACCCCTCCACTTT
cdr3_aa: CASSPGQTNSPLHF

j_call: TRBJ1-2
v_call: TRBV9
d_call: TRBD1
clone_size: once
cdr3_nt: TGTGCCAGCAGTGCCCCGGGACAGCGGTCCTATGGCTACACCTTC
cdr3_aa: CASSAPGQRSYGYTF

j_call: TRBJ1-6
v_call: TRBV9
d_call: .
clone_size: .
cdr3_nt: TGTGCCAGCAGCGCAGAGGGGTTAGGATGGTCACCCCTCCACTTT
cdr3_aa: CASSAEGLGWSPLHF

j_call: TRBJ1-2
v_call: TRBV27
d_call: .
clone_size: .
cdr3_nt: TGTGCCAGCAGTTTGGGGGGGGGACATTATGGCTACACCTTC
cdr3_aa: CASSLGGGHYGYTF

j_call: TRBJ2-1
v_call: TRBV9
d_call: TRBD1
clone_size: .
cdr3_nt: TGTGCCAGCAGCGTAGTTGGGACAGGGTACAATGAGCAGTTCTTC
cdr3_aa: CASSVVGTGYNEQFF

j_call: TRBJ1-1
v_call: TRBV11-2
d_call: .
clone_size: .
cdr3_nt: TGTGCCAGCAGCTTTCATCTGCGGGGATTAGGGAACACTGAAGCTTTCTTT
cdr3_aa: CASSFHLRGLGNTEAFF

j_call: TRBJ1-2
v_call: TRBV27
d_call: TRBD1
clone_size: .
cdr3_nt: TGTGCCAGCAGTCGGGGACAGGGCTATGGCTACACCTTC
cdr3_aa: CASSRGQGYGYTF

j_call: TRBJ1-2
v_call: TRBV10-3
d_call: .
clone_size: .
cdr3_nt: TGTGCCATCAGTGATGGCTATGGCTACACCTTC
cdr3_aa: CAISDGYGYTF

j_call: TRBJ1-5
v_call: TRBV6-5
d_call: .
clone_size: few
cdr3_nt: TGTGCCAGCAATCCAGGGCCCAATCAGCCCCAGCATTTT
cdr3_aa: CASNPGPNQPQHF

j_call: TRBJ2-7
v_call: TRBV27
d_call: .
clone_size: .
cdr3_nt: TGTGCCAGCAGCAAGGGTCGTCCCCAGGAGCAGTACTTC
cdr3_aa: CASSKGRPQEQYF

j_call: TRBJ2-3
v_call: TRBV4-1
d_call: TRBD1
clone_size: .
cdr3_nt: TGCGCCAGCAGCCAACCAAGACAGGGCGTAAGGGATACGCAGTATTTT
cdr3_aa: CASSQPRQGVRDTQYF

j_call: TRBJ1-3
v_call: TRBV6-5
d_call: .
clone_size: .
cdr3_nt: TGTGCCAGCAGGGCCCAGGGATCCGGAAACACCATATATTTT
cdr3_aa: CASRAQGSGNTIYF

j_call: TRBJ2-1
v_call: TRBV11-2
d_call: TRBD1
clone_size: once
cdr3_nt: TGTGCCAGCAGCTACCGACAGGGTTCCTACAATGAGCAGTTCTTC
cdr3_aa: CASSYRQGSYNEQFF

j_call: TRBJ1-1
v_call: TRBV30
d_call: .
clone_size: few
cdr3_nt: TGTGCCTGGAGTACTAACCAGGTTGATGCTTTCTTT
cdr3_aa: CAWSTNQVDAFF